This TCR beta chain was obtained from a study of blood T cell repertoires in COVID-19. Across the whole study: Acute and convalescent COVID-19 samples came from the United States, Italy and Spain.

In the original processing: How many nucleated cells were present was estimated from reference gene primer amplification. The repertoire was sequenced with immunoSEQ multiplex PCR; TCRdb's copy has only in-frame clones and lacks some. Clonal size and the V and J genes are those of that table, whereas D and trimming came from the DNA. The sample holds 430,000 or so clones, approximately 90% seen once. The sample consisted of peripheral blood. The TCR was taken from a man between 18 and 35 years old with COVID-19, enrolled during active disease.

The CDR3 reads CASSFGGRADEQFF. The DNA for the CDR3 is TGCGCCAGCAGCTTTGGCGGGAGGGCGGATGAGCAGTTCTTC. The chain links TRBV5-1 to TRBJ2-1, with 9 bases fitting TRBD2. This CDR3 region has 14 residues. Germline V gene data show CDR1 as SGHRS and CDR2 as YFSETQ. V lost 2 bases, J lost 8 bases, and 5 bases stayed unmatched.